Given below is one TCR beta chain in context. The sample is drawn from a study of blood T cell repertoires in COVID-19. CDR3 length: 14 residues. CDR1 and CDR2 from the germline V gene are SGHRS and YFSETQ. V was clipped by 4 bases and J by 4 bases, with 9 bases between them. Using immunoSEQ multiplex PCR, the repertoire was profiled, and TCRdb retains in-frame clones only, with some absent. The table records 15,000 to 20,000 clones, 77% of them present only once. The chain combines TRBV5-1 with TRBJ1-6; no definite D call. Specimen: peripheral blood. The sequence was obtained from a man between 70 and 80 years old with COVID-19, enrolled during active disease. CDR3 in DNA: TGCGCCAGCAGCCGGACGGGGTATAATTCACCCCTCCACTTT. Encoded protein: CASSRTGYNSPLHF. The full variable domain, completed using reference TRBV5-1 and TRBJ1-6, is KAGVTQTPRYLIKTRGQQVTLSCSPISGHRSVSWYQQTPGQGLQFLFEYFSETQRNKGNFPGRFSGRQFSNSRSEMNVSTLELGDSALYLCASSRTGYNSPLHFGNGTRLTVT.